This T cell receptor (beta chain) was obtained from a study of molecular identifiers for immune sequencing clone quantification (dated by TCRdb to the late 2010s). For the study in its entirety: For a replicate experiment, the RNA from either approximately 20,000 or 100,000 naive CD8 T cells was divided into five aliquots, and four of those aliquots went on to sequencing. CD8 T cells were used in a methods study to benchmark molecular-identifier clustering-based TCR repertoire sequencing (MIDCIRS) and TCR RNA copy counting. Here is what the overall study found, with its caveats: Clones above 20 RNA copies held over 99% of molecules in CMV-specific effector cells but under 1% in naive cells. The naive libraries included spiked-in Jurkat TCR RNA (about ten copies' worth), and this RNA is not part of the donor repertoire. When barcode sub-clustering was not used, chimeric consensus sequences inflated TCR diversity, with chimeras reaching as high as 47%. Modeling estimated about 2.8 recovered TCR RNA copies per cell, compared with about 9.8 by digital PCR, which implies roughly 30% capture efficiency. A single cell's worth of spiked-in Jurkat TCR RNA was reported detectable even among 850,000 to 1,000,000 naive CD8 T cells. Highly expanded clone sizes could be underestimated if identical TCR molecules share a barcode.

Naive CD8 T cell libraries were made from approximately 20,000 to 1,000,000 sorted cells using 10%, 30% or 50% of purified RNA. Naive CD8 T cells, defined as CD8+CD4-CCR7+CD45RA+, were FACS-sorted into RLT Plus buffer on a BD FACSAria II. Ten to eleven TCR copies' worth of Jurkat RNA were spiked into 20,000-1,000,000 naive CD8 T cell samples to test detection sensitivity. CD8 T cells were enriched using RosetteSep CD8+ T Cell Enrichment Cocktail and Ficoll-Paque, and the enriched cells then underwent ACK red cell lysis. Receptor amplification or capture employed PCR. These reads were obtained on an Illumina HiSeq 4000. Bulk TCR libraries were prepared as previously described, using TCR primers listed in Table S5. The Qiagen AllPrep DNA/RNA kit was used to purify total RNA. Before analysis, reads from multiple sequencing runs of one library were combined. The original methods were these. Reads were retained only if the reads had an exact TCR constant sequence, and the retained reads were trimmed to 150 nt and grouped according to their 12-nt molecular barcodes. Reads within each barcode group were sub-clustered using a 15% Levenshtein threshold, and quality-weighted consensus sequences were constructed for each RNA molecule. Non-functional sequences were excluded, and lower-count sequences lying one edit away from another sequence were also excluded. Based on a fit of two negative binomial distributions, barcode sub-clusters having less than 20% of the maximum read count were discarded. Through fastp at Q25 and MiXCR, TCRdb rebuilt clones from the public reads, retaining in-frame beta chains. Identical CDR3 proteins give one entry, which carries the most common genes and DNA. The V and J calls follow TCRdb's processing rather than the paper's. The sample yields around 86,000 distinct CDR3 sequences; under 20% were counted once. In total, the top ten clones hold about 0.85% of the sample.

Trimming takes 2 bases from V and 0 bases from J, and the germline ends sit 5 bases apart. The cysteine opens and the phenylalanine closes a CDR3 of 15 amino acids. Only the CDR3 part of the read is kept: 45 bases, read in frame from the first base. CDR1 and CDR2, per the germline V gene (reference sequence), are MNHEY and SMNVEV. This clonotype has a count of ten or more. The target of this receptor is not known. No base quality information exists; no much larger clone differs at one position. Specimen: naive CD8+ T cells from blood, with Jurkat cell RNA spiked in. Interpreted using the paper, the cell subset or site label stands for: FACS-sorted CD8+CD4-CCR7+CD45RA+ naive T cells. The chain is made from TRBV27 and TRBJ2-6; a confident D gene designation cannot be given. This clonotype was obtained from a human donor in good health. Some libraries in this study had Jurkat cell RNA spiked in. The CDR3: CASSLVSSGANVLTF. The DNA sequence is TGTGCCAGCAGTTTAGTGAGCTCTGGGGCCAACGTCCTGACTTTC.